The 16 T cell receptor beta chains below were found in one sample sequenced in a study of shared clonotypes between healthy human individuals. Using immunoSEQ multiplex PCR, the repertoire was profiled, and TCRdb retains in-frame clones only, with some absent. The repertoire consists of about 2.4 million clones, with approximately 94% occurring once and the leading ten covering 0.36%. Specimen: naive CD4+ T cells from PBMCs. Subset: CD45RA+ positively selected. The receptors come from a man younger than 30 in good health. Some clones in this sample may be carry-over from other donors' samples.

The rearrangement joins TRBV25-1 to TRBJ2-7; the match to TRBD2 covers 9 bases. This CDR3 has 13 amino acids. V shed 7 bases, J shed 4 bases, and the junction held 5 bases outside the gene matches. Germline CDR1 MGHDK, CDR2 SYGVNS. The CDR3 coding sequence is TGTGCCAGCACCCTAGCGGGACGATACGAGCAGTACTTC. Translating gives CASTLAGRYEQYF.

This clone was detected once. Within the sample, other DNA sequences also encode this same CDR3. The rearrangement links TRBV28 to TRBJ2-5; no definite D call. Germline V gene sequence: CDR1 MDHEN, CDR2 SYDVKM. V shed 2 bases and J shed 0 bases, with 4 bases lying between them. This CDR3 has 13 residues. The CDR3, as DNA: TGTGCCAGCAGTTTAGGTCACCAAGAGACCCAGTACTTC. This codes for CASSLGHQETQYF.

The CDR3 bases are TGTGCCAGCAGTGACCGACAGGGGGTGAGCACTGAAGCTTTCTTT. Translated, it gives CASSDRQGVSTEAFF. The chain uses TRBV6-1 and TRBJ1-1, with 9 bases matching TRBD1. J was trimmed by 4 bases and V by 3 bases; bases with no gene match: 6. The length of the CDR3 is 15 residues. CDR1 MNHNS and CDR2 SASEGT come from the germline V gene.

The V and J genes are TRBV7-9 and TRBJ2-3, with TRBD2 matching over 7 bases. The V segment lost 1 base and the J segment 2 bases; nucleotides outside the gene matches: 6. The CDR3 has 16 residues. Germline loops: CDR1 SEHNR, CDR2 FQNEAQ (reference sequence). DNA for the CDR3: TGTGCCAGCAGCTTAGATGGAGCGGGATTCACAGATACGCAGTATTTT. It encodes CASSLDGAGFTDTQYF.

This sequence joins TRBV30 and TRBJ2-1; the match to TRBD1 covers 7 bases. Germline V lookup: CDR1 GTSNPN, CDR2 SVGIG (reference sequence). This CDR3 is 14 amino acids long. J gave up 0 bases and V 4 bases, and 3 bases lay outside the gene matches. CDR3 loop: CAWTPGGSYNEQFF. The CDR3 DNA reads TGTGCCTGGACCCCAGGGGGCTCCTACAATGAGCAGTTCTTC.

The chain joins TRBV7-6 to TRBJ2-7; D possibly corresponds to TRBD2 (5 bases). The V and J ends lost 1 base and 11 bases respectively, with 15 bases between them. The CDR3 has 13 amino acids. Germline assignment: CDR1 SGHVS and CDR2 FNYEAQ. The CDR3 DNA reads TGTGCCAGCAGCTTAGGTCTCGGAGGCAGGAAGTACTTC. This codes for CASSLGLGGRKYF.

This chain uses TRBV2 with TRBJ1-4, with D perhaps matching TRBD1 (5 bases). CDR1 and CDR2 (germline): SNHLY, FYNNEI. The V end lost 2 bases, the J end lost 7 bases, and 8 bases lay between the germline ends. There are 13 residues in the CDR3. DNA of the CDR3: TGTGCCAGCAGTGAAAGGGGCGGTGAAAAACTGTTTTTT. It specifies CASSERGGEKLFF.

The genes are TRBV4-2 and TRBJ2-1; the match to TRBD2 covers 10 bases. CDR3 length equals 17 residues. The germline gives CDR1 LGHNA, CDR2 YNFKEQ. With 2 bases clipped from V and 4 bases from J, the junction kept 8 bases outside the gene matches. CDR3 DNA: TGTGCCAGCAGCCAAAAAGGTCGGACTAGCGGATACAATGAGCAGTTCTTC. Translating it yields CASSQKGRTSGYNEQFF.

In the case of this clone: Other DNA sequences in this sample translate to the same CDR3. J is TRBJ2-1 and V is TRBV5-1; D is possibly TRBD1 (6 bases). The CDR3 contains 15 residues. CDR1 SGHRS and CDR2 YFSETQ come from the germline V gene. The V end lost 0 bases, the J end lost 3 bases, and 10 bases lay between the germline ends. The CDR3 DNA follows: TGCGCCAGCAGCTTGGGAGGCAGGGGCTACAATGAGCAGTTCTTC. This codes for CASSLGGRGYNEQFF. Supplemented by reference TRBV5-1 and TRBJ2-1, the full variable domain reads KAGVTQTPRYLIKTRGQQVTLSCSPISGHRSVSWYQQTPGQGLQFLFEYFSETQRNKGNFPGRFSGRQFSNSRSEMNVSTLELGDSALYLCASSLGGRGYNEQFFGPGTRLTVL.

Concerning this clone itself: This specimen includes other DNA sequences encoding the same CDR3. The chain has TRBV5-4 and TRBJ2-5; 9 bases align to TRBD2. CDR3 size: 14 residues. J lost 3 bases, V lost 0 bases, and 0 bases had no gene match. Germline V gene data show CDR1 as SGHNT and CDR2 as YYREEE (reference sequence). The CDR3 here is CASSLVAGEETQYF. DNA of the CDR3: TGTGCCAGCAGCTTGGTAGCGGGAGAAGAGACCCAGTACTTC. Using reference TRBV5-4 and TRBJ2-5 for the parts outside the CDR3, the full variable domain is ETGVTQSPTHLIKTRGQQVTLRCSSQSGHNTVSWYQQALGQGPQFIFQYYREEENGRGNFPPRFSGLQFPNYSSELNVNALELDDSALYLCASSLVAGEETQYFGPGTRLLVL.

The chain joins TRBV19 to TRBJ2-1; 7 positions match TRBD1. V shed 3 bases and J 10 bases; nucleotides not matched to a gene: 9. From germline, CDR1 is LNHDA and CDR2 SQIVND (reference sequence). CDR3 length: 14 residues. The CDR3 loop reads CASSMSNSGGEQFF. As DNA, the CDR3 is TGTGCCAGTAGTATGTCTAACTCAGGGGGAGAGCAGTTCTTC. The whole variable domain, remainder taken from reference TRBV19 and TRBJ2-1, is DGGITQSPKYLFRKEGQNVTLSCEQNLNHDAMYWYRQDPGQGLRLIYYSQIVNDFQKGDIAEGYSVSREKKESFPLTVTSAQKNPTAFYLCASSMSNSGGEQFFGPGTRLTVL.

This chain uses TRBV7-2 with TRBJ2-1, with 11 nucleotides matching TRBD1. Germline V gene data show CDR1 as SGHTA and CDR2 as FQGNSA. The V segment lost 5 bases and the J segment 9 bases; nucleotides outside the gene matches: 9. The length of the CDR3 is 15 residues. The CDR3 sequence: CASSPDRGRSGEQFF. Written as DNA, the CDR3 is TGTGCCAGCAGCCCGGACAGGGGGCGATCGGGTGAGCAGTTCTTC. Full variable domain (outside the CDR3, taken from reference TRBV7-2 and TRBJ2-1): GAGVSQSPSNKVTEKGKDVELRCDPISGHTALYWYRQSLGQGLEFLIYFQGNSAPDKSGLPSDRFSAERTGGSVSTLTIQRTQQEDSAVYLCASSPDRGRSGEQFFGPGTRLTVL.

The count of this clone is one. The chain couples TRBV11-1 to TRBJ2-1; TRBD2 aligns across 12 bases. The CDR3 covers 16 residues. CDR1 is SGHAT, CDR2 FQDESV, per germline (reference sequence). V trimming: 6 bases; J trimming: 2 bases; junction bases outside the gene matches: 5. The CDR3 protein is CASRRTSGTPYNEQFF. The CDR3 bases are TGTGCCAGCAGACGGACTAGCGGGACCCCCTACAATGAGCAGTTCTTC.

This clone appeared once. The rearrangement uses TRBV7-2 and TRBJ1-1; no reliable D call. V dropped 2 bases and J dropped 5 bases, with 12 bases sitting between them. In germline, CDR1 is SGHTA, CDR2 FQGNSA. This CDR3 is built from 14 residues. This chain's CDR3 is CASSLTSSTTEAFF. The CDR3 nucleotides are TGTGCCAGCAGCTTAACTTCGTCGACGACTGAAGCTTTCTTT.

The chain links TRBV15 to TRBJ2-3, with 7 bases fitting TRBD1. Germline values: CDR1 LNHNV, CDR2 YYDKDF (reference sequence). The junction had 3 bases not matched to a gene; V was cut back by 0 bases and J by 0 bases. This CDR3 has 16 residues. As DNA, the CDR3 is TGTGCCACCAGCAGAGATCCGACAGGGAGCACAGATACGCAGTATTTT. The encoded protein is CATSRDPTGSTDTQYF.

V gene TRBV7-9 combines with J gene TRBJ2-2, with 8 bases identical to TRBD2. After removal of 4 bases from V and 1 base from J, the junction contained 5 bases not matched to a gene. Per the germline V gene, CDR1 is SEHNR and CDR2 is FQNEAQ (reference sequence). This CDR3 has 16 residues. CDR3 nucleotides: TGTGCCAGCAGCTCACTAGCGGATCTGAACACCGGGGAGCTGTTTTTT. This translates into CASSSLADLNTGELFF. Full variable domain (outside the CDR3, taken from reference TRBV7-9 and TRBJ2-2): DTGVSQNPRHKITKRGQNVTFRCDPISEHNRLYWYRQTLGQGPEFLTYFQNEAQLEKSRLLSDRFSAERPKGSFSTLEIQRTEQGDSAMYLCASSSLADLNTGELFFGEGSRLTVL.